This TCR beta chain was observed in a study of T cells in Graves' hyperthyroidism and ophthalmopathy (dated by TCRdb to about 2019). With regard to the full study: Peripheral blood samples were taken at initial diagnosis, before any treatment was given. TCR V-J signatures able to tell the groups apart were searched for in a discovery cohort of about a hundred patients, of whom more than 40 had Graves' ophthalmopathy and 55 to 60 had stable Graves' hyperthyroidism. An independent validation cohort of some 18 hyperthyroidism patients and over 15 patients who later progressed to ophthalmopathy tested prospective prediction of ophthalmopathy. The 100 discovery patients were randomly split 7:3 into training and test sets. Thyroid tissue and blood T-cell repertoires from six Graves' hyperthyroidism patients were also compared in the study. Following sampling, methimazole starting at 30 mg daily was given to hyperthyroidism patients, and high-dose intravenous methylprednisolone was given to ophthalmopathy patients. According to the paper, TCR Vbeta CDR3 sequencing was carried out on around 140 peripheral blood samples, which came from around 43 ophthalmopathy, under 85 hyperthyroidism and approximately 17 progressor patients.

TCR beta CDR3 regions were amplified from RNA transcripts. For the first round of RT-PCR on the TCR CDR3, the HTBI primer set was used together with the Qiagen OneStep RT-PCR kit. A second multiplex PCR round built the libraries, followed by size selection and purification. The libraries were sequenced on an Illumina HiSeq2000 using paired-end 100 bp reads. From the authors' description of their analysis: SOAPnuke was used to process the raw data, throwing out any read that contained adapters or uncalled bases, had a mean Phred below 15, or lacked an exact constant-primer or identifier match. COPE v1.2.5 was used to merge high-quality paired reads, and clonotypes were defined as unique nucleotide sequences. MiTCR v1.1 was used to align the clonotypes against IMGT TRBV, TRBD and TRBJ reference segments. The analysis included only V-J combinations with a frequency above 0.0001, which together covered around 99% of the repertoires. A TCS score was defined as the ratio between F50 (clonal expansion) and ExV (chaos), using BLOSUM62-based TCRdist between CDR3 peptides within each V-J. Welch's t-statistics and random forest reduced 514 V-J features to 10 to 15, which were used in a naive Bayes classifier (R e1071). The public sequencing data were trimmed at Q25 with fastp and processed into clonotypes with MiXCR by TCRdb, which kept only in-frame beta chains. Each record represents a unique CDR3 protein, reported with the most common genes and DNA among its rows. V and J calls and clone size were set by TCRdb, not the authors. The sample records about 380,000 distinct CDR3 sequences, more than 12% of which are singletons. The ten largest account for around a fifth of the sample.

Ophthalmopathy patients had moderately to severely active disease, Clinical Activity Score of at least 3, NOSPECS grade of at least 4, and duration under 3 months. Any patient with an uncontrolled infection, another autoimmune disease, pregnancy or lactation was excluded. Diagnoses relied on clinical symptoms, serum thyroxine and TRAb, thyroid ultrasound and orbital computed tomography. Ficoll-Paque density gradient centrifugation was used to isolate PBMCs from about 10 ml of fresh peripheral blood. Total RNA was extracted using Trizol reagent, and RNA quality was assessed on an Agilent 2100 Bioanalyzer. Study-level results and caveats: Blood samples also contained most of the expanded thyroid clonotypes (frequency above 0.001), which suggests that blood repertoires may reflect thyroid immune responses. During validation, the model predicted progression to ophthalmopathy a median of roughly 7.1 months ahead of onset, with around 65% sensitivity and roughly 72% specificity. Sample size was not statistically predetermined, and blinding of investigators to group allocation was not performed. In cross-validation, a model built on a 13 V-J signature told ophthalmopathy apart from stable hyperthyroidism with 87.88% sensitivity and about 81% specificity, and in testing the same model reached 80%/75%.

Taken from the germline V gene (reference sequence), the CDR1 and CDR2 loops are LNHNV and YYDKDF. CDR3 length: 16 amino acids, cysteine to phenylalanine. This entry keeps only the CDR3 DNA: 48 bases, framed from base 1. Relative to germline, V is missing 0 bases and J is missing 1 base, with 2 bases of the junction outside any gene match. This clonotype was counted ten times or more. No antigen is known for it. Base quality data are lacking; no much larger clone is found one base away. The rearrangement combines TRBV15 with TRBJ2-1; TRBD1 matches 8 bases in the middle. The sequencing sample was made of blood. This clonotype was sampled from a woman aged 25-40 years with Graves' ophthalmopathy. The DNA sequence reads TGTGCCACCAGCAGAGATGACAGGGGATCCTACAATGAGCAGTTCTTC. Its coded protein is CATSRDDRGSYNEQFF.